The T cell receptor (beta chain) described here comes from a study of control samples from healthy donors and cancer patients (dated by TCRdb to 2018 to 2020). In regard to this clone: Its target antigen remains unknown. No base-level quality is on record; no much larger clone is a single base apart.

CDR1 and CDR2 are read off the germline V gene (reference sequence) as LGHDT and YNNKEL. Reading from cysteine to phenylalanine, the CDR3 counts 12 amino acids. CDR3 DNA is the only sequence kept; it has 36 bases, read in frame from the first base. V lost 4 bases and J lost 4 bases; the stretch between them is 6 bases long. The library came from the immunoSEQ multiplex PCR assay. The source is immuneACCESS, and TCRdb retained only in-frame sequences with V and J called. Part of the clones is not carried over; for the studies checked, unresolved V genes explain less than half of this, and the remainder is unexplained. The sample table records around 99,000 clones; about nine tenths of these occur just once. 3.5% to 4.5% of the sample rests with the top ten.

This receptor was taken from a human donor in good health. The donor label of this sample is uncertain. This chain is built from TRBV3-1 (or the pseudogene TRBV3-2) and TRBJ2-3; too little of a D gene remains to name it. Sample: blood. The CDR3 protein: CASSLTPDTQYF. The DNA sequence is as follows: TGTGCCAGCAGCCTTACACCAGATACGCAGTATTTT.